A single sample is the source of the 15 T cell receptor beta chains below, sequenced in a study of response to subunit inactivated influenza vaccine. Via MiXCR, TCRdb re-called the RT-PCR reads, giving one row per CDR3 protein. The table includes hundreds of thousands of distinct CDR3 sequences, approximately 11% detected once. This same sample was also part of a study on T cells expressing NK-cell markers. As that study records: 5'RACE template switching built TCR beta cDNA with unique molecular identifiers.

This specimen was PBMCs from blood, taken on the day of vaccination. Source of these receptors: a man aged 50 or older who received an inactivated influenza vaccine.

The chain combines TRBV5-1 with TRBJ2-3, with D perhaps given as TRBD1 or TRBD2 (5 bases each). Trimming removed 1 base from V and 0 bases from J, with 9 bases in between. The CDR3 has 15 residues. The germline V gene encodes CDR1 SGHRS and CDR2 YFSETQ. The CDR3 protein is CASSLWGPSTDTQYF. The CDR3, as DNA: TGCGCCAGCAGCTTGTGGGGACCTAGCACAGATACGCAGTATTTT. The complete variable domain, with remaining parts taken from reference TRBV5-1 and TRBJ2-3, reads KAGVTQTPRYLIKTRGQQVTLSCSPISGHRSVSWYQQTPGQGLQFLFEYFSETQRNKGNFPGRFSGRQFSNSRSEMNVSTLELGDSALYLCASSLWGPSTDTQYFGPGTRLTVL.

This clonotype was observed many times. J is TRBJ1-1 and V is TRBV20-1; D may be TRBD1 (6 bases). The CDR3 sequence is 15 residues long. Germline assignment: CDR1 DFQATT and CDR2 SNEGSKA (reference sequence). V was cut by 5 bases and J by 1 base, with 17 bases left in between. CDR3 in amino acids: CSAEYQGFGNTEAFF. Written as DNA, the CDR3 is TGCAGTGCTGAATATCAGGGGTTCGGGAACACTGAAGCTTTCTTT.

The J gene is TRBJ2-5, the V gene TRBV14, with D maybe TRBD1 (5 bases). Trimming cost V 3 bases and J 5 bases, with 13 bases left between them. Looked up from germline, CDR1 is SGHDN and CDR2 is FVKESK. The CDR3 has 14 amino acids. CDR3 residues: CASSHPLPGETQYF. The CDR3 nucleotides are TGTGCCAGCAGCCATCCATTGCCAGGGGAGACCCAGTACTTC.

The CDR3 protein is CASTSRGGTEAFF. In nucleotides, the CDR3 is TGCGCCAGCACCTCGCGCGGGGGCACTGAAGCTTTCTTT. The chain couples TRBV5-1 to TRBJ1-1; maybe TRBD1 (5 bases). This CDR3 has 13 amino acids. Germline CDR1 reads SGHRS; CDR2 reads YFSETQ. V gave up 6 bases and J gave up 4 bases, with 13 bases separating them.

J is TRBJ2-1 and V is TRBV12-3 or TRBV12-4; a weak D match, TRBD2 (5 bases). This CDR3 is built from 13 residues. V lost 8 bases and J lost 8, with 16 bases in between. The CDR3 region is CASRTTSSYEQFF. CDR3 in DNA: TGTGCCAGCCGGACCACTAGTAGCTATGAGCAGTTCTTC.

The genes are TRBV7-2 and TRBJ1-2; D remains ambiguous. The CDR3 is 12 residues long. The germline gives CDR1 SGHTA, CDR2 FQGNSA. V lost 1 base and J lost 8, with 8 bases in between. In DNA form, the CDR3 reads TGTGCCAGCAGCTTAGTCTTCTGGGGCTACACCTTC. Its translation is CASSLVFWGYTF.

This clonotype was seen only a few times. The J gene is TRBJ2-7, the V gene TRBV12-3 or TRBV12-4; no definite D call. The CDR3 is 14 amino acids. V lost 3 bases and J lost 4, with 13 bases in between. The CDR3 DNA reads TGTGCCAGCAGTTTGGGCGGCGGAGTTTACGAGCAGTACTTC. Translating gives CASSLGGGVYEQYF.

The chain uses TRBV19 and TRBJ2-1; 9 positions match TRBD1. The CDR3 contains 18 residues. Germline V gene lookup returns CDR1 LNHDA and CDR2 SQIVND (reference sequence). V lost 0 bases to trimming and J lost 7 bases; unmatched junction nucleotides: 13. CDR3 residues: CASSIDLFSGTGRNEQFF. The CDR3, as DNA: TGTGCCAGTAGTATAGATCTATTTTCTGGGACAGGGCGTAATGAGCAGTTCTTC.

This clonotype was detected only a few times. V and J are TRBV20-1 and TRBJ2-1; the D is unclear. V was clipped by 1 base and J by 4 bases, with 8 bases between them. The CDR3 has 13 amino acids. Germline values: CDR1 DFQATT, CDR2 SNEGSKA (reference sequence). The CDR3 protein is CSARGPLYNEQFF. The CDR3 nucleotides are TGCAGTGCTAGAGGCCCCCTTTACAATGAGCAGTTCTTC.

This clonotype was seen more than once but under ten times. V is TRBV27 and J is TRBJ1-5, with 10 bases matching TRBD1. Germline-derived CDR1 and CDR2 are MNHEY and SMNVEV (reference sequence). Germline trimming cut 1 base from V and 2 bases from J; bases unmatched to any gene: 5. CDR3 size: 17 residues. Written as DNA, the CDR3 is TGTGCCAGCAGTTTATTAGGCGGGACAGGGGGCAATCAGCCCCAGCATTTT. Translation: CASSLLGGTGGNQPQHF.

This clonotype was detected a few times. The rearrangement links TRBV6-2 or TRBV6-3 to TRBJ2-7; the D gene could be TRBD1 or TRBD2 (5 bases each). The germline V gene encodes CDR1 MNHEY and CDR2 SVGEGT. This CDR3 contains 16 residues. Trimming took off 4 bases at V and 0 bases at J, with 16 bases between the two ends. The CDR3 is CASSSTGTRSSYEQYF. DNA of the CDR3: TGTGCCAGCAGTTCCACCGGGACGCGGAGCTCCTACGAGCAGTACTTC.

The chain combines TRBV10-2 with TRBJ2-7, with D possibly being TRBD2 (7 bases). CDR3 length equals 14 residues. Trimming left V 4 bases short and J 6 bases short, with 16 bases between. Per the germline V gene, CDR1 is WSHSY and CDR2 is SAAADI. The CDR3 DNA sequence: TGCGCCAGCAGTGCGGGGGGCAGGGTTGCCGAGCAGTACTTC. Encoded protein: CASSAGGRVAEQYF.

This clonotype showed up many times. V is TRBV6-2 or TRBV6-3 and J is TRBJ1-1; D unresolved. Trimming pared 4 bases from V and 3 bases from J, leaving 3 bases between. This CDR3 is built from 11 residues. Germline-derived CDR1 and CDR2 are MNHEY and SVGEGT. The CDR3 DNA reads TGTGCCAGCAGTTTTGACACTGAAGCTTTCTTT. Its protein product is CASSFDTEAFF.

The chain is built from TRBV5-1 and TRBJ1-2, with D possibly being TRBD1 (5 bases). CDR3 size: 14 residues. Trimming removed 1 base from V and 4 bases from J, with 11 bases in between. CDR1 and CDR2 (germline): SGHRS, YFSETQ. The CDR3: CASSLQGVGYGYTF. CDR3 coding DNA: TGCGCCAGCAGCTTGCAGGGAGTCGGCTATGGCTACACCTTC.

The chain couples TRBV5-1 to TRBJ1-6, with D maybe TRBD1 (6 bases). Per germline, CDR1 SGHRS and CDR2 YFSETQ. The CDR3 contains 13 residues. V was clipped by 8 bases and J by 7 bases, with 13 bases between them. The CDR3 loop is CASRQVENSPLHF. The CDR3, as DNA: TGCGCCAGTCGACAGGTGGAGAATTCACCCCTCCACTTT.